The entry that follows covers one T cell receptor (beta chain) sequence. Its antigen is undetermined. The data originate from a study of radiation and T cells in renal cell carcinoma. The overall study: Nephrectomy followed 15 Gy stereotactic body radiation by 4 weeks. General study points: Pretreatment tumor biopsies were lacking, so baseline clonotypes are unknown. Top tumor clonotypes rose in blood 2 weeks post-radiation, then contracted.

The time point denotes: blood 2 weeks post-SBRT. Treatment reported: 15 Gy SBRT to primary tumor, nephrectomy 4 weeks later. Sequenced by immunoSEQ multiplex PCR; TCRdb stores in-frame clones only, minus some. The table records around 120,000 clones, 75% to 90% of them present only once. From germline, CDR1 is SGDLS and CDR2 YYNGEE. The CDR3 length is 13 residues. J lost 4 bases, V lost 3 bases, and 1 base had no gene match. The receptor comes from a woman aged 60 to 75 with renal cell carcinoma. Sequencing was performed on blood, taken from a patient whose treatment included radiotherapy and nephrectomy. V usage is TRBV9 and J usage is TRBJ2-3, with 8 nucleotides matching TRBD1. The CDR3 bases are TGTGCCAGCAGCGAGACAGGGGCAGATACGCAGTATTTT. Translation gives CASSETGADTQYF.